The 7 T cell receptor beta chains below come from one sample, sequenced in a study of Graves' ophthalmopathy and Graves' hyperthyroidism. RNA transcripts served as template for amplifying TCR beta CDR3 sequences. Investigators did first-round RT-PCR with HTBI primers, then second-round multiplex PCR. TCRdb itself ran the multiplex PCR reads through MiXCR, one entry per CDR3 protein. This table holds over a million distinct CDR3 sequences, 35% to 40% found once. The sample was peripheral blood or thyroid tissue (not recorded which). These TCRs come from an adult man with Graves' hyperthyroidism.

This clonotype was observed many times. The V gene is TRBV5-1, the J gene TRBJ2-7; 7 bases align to TRBD2. The CDR3 totals 13 residues. Trimming removed 0 bases from V and 8 bases from J; junction bases left unmatched: 5. Germline assignment: CDR1 SGHRS and CDR2 YFSETQ. This CDR3 is CASSLEGGSKQYF. The CDR3 DNA reads TGCGCCAGCAGCTTGGAGGGAGGGAGTAAGCAGTACTTC.

Notes on this clonotype: A much larger clone sits a single nucleotide away, making a read error possible. The chain couples TRBV7-2 to TRBJ2-5; no reliable D call. This CDR3 spans 14 amino acids. Germline lookup yields CDR1 SGHTA and CDR2 FQGNSA. The CDR3 region is CASSLAPGQEAQYF. Here the CDR3 DNA reads TGTGCCAGCAGCTTAGCCCCGGGCCAAGAGGCCCAGTACTTC.

This clonotype was seen many times. The chain has TRBV6-6 and TRBJ1-5, with a weak D call TRBD1 (6 bases). Germline V lookup: CDR1 MNHNY, CDR2 SVGAGI (reference sequence). Trimming shortened V by 1 base and J by 5 bases, and 9 bases separated the two germline ends. This CDR3 is built from 14 residues. The DNA for the CDR3 is TGTGCCAGCAGTTACTGGGCAGGGGATCAGCCCCAGCATTTT. This sequence encodes CASSYWAGDQPQHF.

The chain combines TRBV20-1 with TRBJ1-6; 8 positions match TRBD1. Losses at the gene ends were 0 bases for V and 0 bases for J; bases not matched to a gene: 4. From germline, CDR1 is DFQATT and CDR2 SNEGSKA (reference sequence). The CDR3 spans 17 residues. In nucleotides, the CDR3 is TGCAGTGCTAGAGACAGGGGGCCGAGCTCCTATAATTCACCCCTCCACTTT. Its protein product is CSARDRGPSSYNSPLHF.

Comment on this clonotype: A junction boundary mismatches the germline segment, possibly from a read error. The CDR3 region is CASSWGTGIPTEAFF. The CDR3, as DNA: TGTGCCAGCAGCTGGGGGACGGGGATACCCACTGAAGCTTTCTTT. The V gene is TRBV4-1, the J gene TRBJ1-1; a possible D gene is TRBD1 (5 bases). Germline V gene lookup returns CDR1 MGHRA and CDR2 YSYEKL. The CDR3 runs 15 residues.

This chain joins TRBV7-2 and TRBJ1-6; TRBD1 aligns across 7 bases. Germline V gene data show CDR1 as SGHTA and CDR2 as FQGNSA. The CDR3 spans 14 residues. Germline trimming cut 10 bases from V and 7 bases from J; bases unmatched to any gene: 10. The CDR3 bases are TGTGCCACCCAAACGACAGGGACGAATTCACCCCTCCACTTT. Translating it yields CATQTTGTNSPLHF.

This clonotype was observed once. This chain uses TRBV29-1 with TRBJ1-2; D call uncertain. There are 13 residues in the CDR3. Per the germline V gene, CDR1 is SQVTM and CDR2 is ANQGSEA. Trimming pared 6 bases from V and 6 bases from J, leaving 17 bases between. The CDR3 loop is CSVVGDPADGYTF. For the CDR3, the DNA is TGCAGCGTAGTTGGAGATCCGGCGGATGGCTACACCTTC.